Reported below is one T cell receptor beta chain. The germline CDR1 and CDR2 sequences are SGHNT and YENEEA. The CDR3 contains 14 residues. Trimming at V came to 6 bases and at J to 1 base, leaving 3 bases not matched to a gene. The data originate from a study of shared clonotypes between healthy human individuals. About the study: Aged between 18 and 49, the donors were a couple of women and three men. Every donor yielded three CD4 naive, three CD4 memory, two CD8 naive and one CD8 memory plate.

Repertoires were generated with immunoSEQ multiplex PCR, while TCRdb's copy carries only in-frame clones and drops some. The sample includes 170,000 or so clones, approximately 60% of them seen just once. This chain joins TRBV11-3 and TRBJ1-1; 9 bases agree with TRBD1. This TCR derives from a man between 25 and 39 years old in good health. Specimen: memory CD4+ T cells sorted from blood. Subset given: CD45RA-negative fraction. The CDR3 nucleotides are TGTGCCAGCAGTCCGGGACAGGGGAACACTGAAGCTTTCTTT. Protein product: CASSPGQGNTEAFF.